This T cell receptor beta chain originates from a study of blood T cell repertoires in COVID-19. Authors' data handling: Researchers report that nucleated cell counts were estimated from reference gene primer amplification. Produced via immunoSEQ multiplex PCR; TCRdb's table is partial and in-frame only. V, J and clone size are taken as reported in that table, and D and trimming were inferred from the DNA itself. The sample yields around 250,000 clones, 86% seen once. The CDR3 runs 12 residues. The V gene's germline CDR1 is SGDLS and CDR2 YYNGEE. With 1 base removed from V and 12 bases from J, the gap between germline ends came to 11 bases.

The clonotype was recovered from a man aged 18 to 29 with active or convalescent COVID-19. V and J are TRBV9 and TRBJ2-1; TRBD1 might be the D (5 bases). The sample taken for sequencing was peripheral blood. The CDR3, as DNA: TGTGCCAGCAGCGTAAGTGGACAAGGGCAGTTCTTC. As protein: CASSVSGQGQFF. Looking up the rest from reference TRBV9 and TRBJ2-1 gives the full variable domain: DSGVTQTPKHLITATGQRVTLRCSPRSGDLSVYWYQQSLDQGLQFLIQYYNGEERAKGNILERFSAQQFPDLHSELNLSSLELGDSALYFCASSVSGQGQFFGPGTRLTVL.